This T cell receptor beta chain was sequenced for a study of Ad26.COV2.S vaccination and SARS-CoV-2 variants. Study details: By the intramuscular route, Ad26.COV2.S was given once, or twice 56 days apart.

TCRdb's copy holds only in-frame clones and misses some; the assay was immunoSEQ multiplex PCR. Of about 370,000 clones in the sample, roughly nine tenths were seen once. Germline V gene data show CDR1 as SGHRS and CDR2 as YFSETQ. V trimming: 0 bases; J trimming: 2 bases; junction bases outside the gene matches: 3. This CDR3 has 15 residues. Stated treatment: some 19 received Ad26.COV2.S at low or high dose, single or two shots; about 5 received placebo; per-sample allocation not given. Each sample was drawn 63 days after the first injection (of vaccine or placebo). Boston hosted the donor, who was an adult aged 18-55 years.

This chain joins TRBV5-1 and TRBJ2-3; 7 nucleotides agree with TRBD2. Here the sequenced sample was peripheral blood, taken in a trial of Ad26.COV2.S vaccine versus placebo. The clonotype originates from a person aged 18-65 years who received the Ad26.COV2.S COVID-19 vaccine or a placebo. The CDR3 sequence: CASSLGLASTDTQYF. The CDR3 DNA is TGCGCCAGCAGCTTGGGACTAGCATCCACAGATACGCAGTATTTT.